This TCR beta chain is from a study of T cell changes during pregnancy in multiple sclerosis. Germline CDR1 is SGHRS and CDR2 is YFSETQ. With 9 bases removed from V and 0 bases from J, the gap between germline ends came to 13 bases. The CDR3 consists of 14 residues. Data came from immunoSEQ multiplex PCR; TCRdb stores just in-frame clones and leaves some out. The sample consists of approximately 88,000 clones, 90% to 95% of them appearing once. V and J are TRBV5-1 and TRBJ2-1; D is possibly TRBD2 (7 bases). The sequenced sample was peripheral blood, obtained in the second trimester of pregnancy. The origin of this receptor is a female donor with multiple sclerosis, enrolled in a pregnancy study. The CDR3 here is CATGGGNSYNEQFF. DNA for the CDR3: TGCGCCACGGGGGGCGGGAACTCCTACAATGAGCAGTTCTTC.